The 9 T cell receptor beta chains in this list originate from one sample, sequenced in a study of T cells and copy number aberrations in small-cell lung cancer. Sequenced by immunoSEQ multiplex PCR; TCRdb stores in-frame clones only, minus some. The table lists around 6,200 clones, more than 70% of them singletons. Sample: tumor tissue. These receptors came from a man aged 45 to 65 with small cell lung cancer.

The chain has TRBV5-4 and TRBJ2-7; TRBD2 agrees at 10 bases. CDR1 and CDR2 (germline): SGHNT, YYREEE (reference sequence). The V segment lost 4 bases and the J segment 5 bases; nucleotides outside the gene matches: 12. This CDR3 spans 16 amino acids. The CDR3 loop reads CASSRGGTSGIDEQYF. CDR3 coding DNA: TGTGCCAGCAGCCGGGGGGGTACTAGCGGGATCGACGAGCAGTACTTC. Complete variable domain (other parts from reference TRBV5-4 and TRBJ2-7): ETGVTQSPTHLIKTRGQQVTLRCSSQSGHNTVSWYQQALGQGPQFIFQYYREEENGRGNFPPRFSGLQFPNYSSELNVNALELDDSALYLCASSRGGTSGIDEQYFGPGTRLTVT.

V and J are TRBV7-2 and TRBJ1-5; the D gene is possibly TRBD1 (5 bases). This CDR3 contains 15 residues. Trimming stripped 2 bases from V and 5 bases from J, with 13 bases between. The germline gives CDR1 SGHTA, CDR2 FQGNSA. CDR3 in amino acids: CASSLWGLGDQPQHF. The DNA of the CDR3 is TGTGCCAGCAGCTTATGGGGGTTGGGCGATCAGCCCCAGCATTTT. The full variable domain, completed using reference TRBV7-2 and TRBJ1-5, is GAGVSQSPSNKVTEKGKDVELRCDPISGHTALYWYRQSLGQGLEFLIYFQGNSAPDKSGLPSDRFSAERTGGSVSTLTIQRTQQEDSAVYLCASSLWGLGDQPQHFGDGTRLSIL.

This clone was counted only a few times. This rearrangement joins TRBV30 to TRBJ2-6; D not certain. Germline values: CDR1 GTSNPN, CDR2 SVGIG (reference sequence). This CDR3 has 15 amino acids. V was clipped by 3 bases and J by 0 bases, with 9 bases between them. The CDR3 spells CAWRVGYSGANVLTF. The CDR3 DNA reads TGTGCCTGGAGGGTAGGGTACTCTGGGGCCAACGTCCTGACTTTC. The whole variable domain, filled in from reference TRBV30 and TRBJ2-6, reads SQTIHQWPATLVQPVGSPLSLECTVEGTSNPNLYWYRQAAGRGLQLLFYSVGIGQISSEVPQNLSASRPQDRQFILSSKKLLLSDSGFYLCAWRVGYSGANVLTFGAGSRLTVL.

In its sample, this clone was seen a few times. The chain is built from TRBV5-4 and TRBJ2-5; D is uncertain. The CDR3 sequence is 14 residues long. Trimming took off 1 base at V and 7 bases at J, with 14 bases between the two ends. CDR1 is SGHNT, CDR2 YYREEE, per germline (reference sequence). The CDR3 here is CASSLLSSLGTQYF. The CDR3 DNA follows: TGTGCCAGCAGCTTGTTAAGCTCCTTGGGGACCCAGTACTTC.

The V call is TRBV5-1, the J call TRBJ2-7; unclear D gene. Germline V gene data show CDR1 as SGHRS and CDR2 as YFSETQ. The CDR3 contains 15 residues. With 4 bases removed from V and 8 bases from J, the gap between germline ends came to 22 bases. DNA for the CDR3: TGCGCCAGCAGCATGGAGTCCGTAGCCGCACTGCAGCAGTACTTC. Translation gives CASSMESVAALQQYF.

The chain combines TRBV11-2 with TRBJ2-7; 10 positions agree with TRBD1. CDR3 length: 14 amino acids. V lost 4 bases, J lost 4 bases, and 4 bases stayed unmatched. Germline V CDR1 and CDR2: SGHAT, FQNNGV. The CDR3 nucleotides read TGTGCCAGCAGCTGGACAGGGGGGAGGTACGAGCAGTACTTC. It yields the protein CASSWTGGRYEQYF. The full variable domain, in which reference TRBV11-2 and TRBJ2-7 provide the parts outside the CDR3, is EAGVAQSPRYKIIEKRQSVAFWCNPISGHATLYWYQQILGQGPKLLIQFQNNGVVDDSQLPKDRFSAERLKGVDSTLKIQPAKLEDSAVYLCASSWTGGRYEQYFGPGTRLTVT.

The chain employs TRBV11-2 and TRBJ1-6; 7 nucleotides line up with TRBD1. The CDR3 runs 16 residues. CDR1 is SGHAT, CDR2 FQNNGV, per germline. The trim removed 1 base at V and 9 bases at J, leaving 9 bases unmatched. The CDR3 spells CASSLVATGSGSPLHF. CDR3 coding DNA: TGTGCCAGCAGCTTAGTCGCGACAGGGAGCGGTTCACCCCTCCACTTT.

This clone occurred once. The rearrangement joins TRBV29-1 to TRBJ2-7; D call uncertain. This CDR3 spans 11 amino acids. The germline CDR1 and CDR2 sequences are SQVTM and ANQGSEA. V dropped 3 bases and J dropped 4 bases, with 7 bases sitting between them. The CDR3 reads CSVDAGYEQYF. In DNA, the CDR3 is TGCAGCGTTGATGCTGGGTACGAGCAGTACTTC.

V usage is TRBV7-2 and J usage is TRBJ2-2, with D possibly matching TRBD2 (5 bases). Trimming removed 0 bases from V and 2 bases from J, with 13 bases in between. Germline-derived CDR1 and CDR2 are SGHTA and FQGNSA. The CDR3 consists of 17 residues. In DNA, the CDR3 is TGTGCCAGCAGCTTAGCTTTAACTAGTAGAAACACCGGGGAGCTGTTTTTT. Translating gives CASSLALTSRNTGELFF.